This T cell receptor beta chain stems from a study of cytomegalovirus exposure and HLA in healthy donors. General observations from the study: When analyzed later, the rates of TCR association showed variation by HLA locus, with DRB1 the most and HLA-C the fewest. Productive rates of about 87% or about 30% were seen for most TCR beta V segments in an earlier analysis.

Of note for this clone: Antigen specificity is unknown.

Vbeta (60) and Jbeta (13) primers were used in the PCR. Only in-frame clones appear in the TCRdb table, and some are missing; sequencing was by immunoSEQ multiplex PCR. In the table there are about 180,000 clones, about 78% of which are singletons. CDR3 size: 14 residues. The J segment lost 7 bases and the V segment lost 6 bases, leaving 6 bases of the junction unmatched. Germline-derived CDR1 and CDR2 are MNHNS and SASEGT. Material: PBMCs. This TCR derives from a man aged 35 to 55 in good health and CMV-seronegative. This chain connects TRBV6-1 to TRBJ1-4, with 9 bases aligning to TRBD1. Written as DNA, the CDR3 is TGTGCCAGCAGGACCGGACAGGGGAGTGAAAAACTGTTTTTT. This gives the protein CASRTGQGSEKLFF.